This TCR beta chain was recorded in a study of CD8+ T cells in alopecia areata. Germline-derived CDR1 and CDR2 are SGHVS and FQNEAQ. With V trimmed by 4 bases and J by 0 bases, 16 bases remained unmatched. This CDR3 spans 19 amino acids. Study-wide points: The study also sequences resident alphabeta T cells of normal skin in scalp samples.

Following RNA extraction, reverse transcription yielded cDNA that acted as the sequencing template. Generated by immunoSEQ multiplex PCR, the TCRdb table keeps only in-frame clones and is missing some. The table has tens of thousands of clones, about 44% seen once. A few counts support this clone. Its antigen remains unknown. The clonotype originates from a human donor with alopecia areata. The V call is TRBV7-8, the J call TRBJ2-5; 8 nucleotides match TRBD2. The sample consisted of CD8+ T cells sorted from blood, taken at week 0. The CDR3 DNA is TGTGCCAGCAGCTCCAACCCCCCCGCCACGACTAGCGACCAAGAGACCCAGTACTTC. Its translation: CASSSNPPATTSDQETQYF.